This T cell receptor beta chain was sequenced for a study of T cell responses to AZD1222 COVID-19 vaccine (dated by TCRdb to the early 2020s). Describing the broader study: A total of just over 230 trial participants underwent TCR sequencing, of whom some 200 had received two doses of AZD1222 and 26 had received two doses of the MenACWY control vaccine. Trial participants were enrolled into age subgroups of 18-55, 56-69 and 70-plus years, which contained 148, 28 and 57 TCR-sequenced participants, respectively. The paper as a whole reports these results and caveats: Reportedly, close to half of the unique spike-specific TCRs recognized epitopes lying outside the regions that are mutated in the B.1.351 and B.1.1.7 variants. After two AZD1222 doses, both the breadth and the depth of spike-specific TCRs were significantly higher than at day 0 and than in MenACWY recipients. Because no day 14 peak-response samples were available, repertoires were characterized only after the peak T cell response. Most participants were white British and females outnumbered males, and the authors suggested that clonal diversity may have been underestimated. Only 5 to 7 AZD1222 recipients were SARS-CoV-2 seropositive at baseline, limiting conclusions about previously exposed vaccinees. The 56-69-year group was small, and its depth increase did not reach significance, likely because of low power. The whole spike protein was spanned by vaccine-associated CD4 TCRs, and dominant responses were seen in regions 160-218 and 743-854.

The CDR3 regions of human TCRbeta chains were subjected to immunosequencing. The study's processing was this. Repertoire TCRs were matched against a reference library of SARS-CoV-2-specific TCRs generated with the MIRA antigen-specificity platform. Breadth meant the fraction of unique TCRs that were SARS-CoV-2-associated, whereas depth meant the fraction of total T cells that were SARS-CoV-2-associated. Each spike-specific TCR was assigned to its reactive spike region and to a CD4 or CD8 class using the MIRA data. Log10-transformed breadth and depth values were compared by one-way ANOVA with Sidak's multiple comparisons tests. TCRdb re-hosts the immuneACCESS table, in-frame sequences only. Its copies lack some clones; in the studies checked, an unresolved V gene accounts for under half of them, and the cause for the rest is not known. The V and J calls and clone size come from that table; D and trimming were worked out from the DNA. This sample holds some 180,000 clones; roughly 89% were observed only once. The top ten constitute 1.1% of the sample.

On this clone itself: The target of this receptor is not known. No clone much larger than this one lies a single base away; base qualities are absent.

Trimming takes 4 bases off V and 7 bases off J; junction bases not matched to a gene: 9. Inclusive of the bounding cysteine and phenylalanine, the CDR3 is 15 residues long. The kept DNA is CDR3 alone, 45 bases in frame from the first base. According to the germline V gene (reference sequence), CDR1 reads SEHNR and CDR2 reads FQNEAQ. According to the study, the label for this sample's time point signals: about 28 days (+/-7) after the second vaccine dose. AZD1222 recipients given second doses at about 4 weeks or at about 12 weeks were pooled, since spike-specific TCR depth and breadth were not found to differ between the two schedules. The vaccinee samples were drawn from two UK trials, COV001 and COV002, one of which was a single-blind randomized controlled phase 2/3 trial testing AZD1222 (ChAdOx1 nCoV-19) in healthy adults. For TCRbeta chain sequencing, PBMC samples were collected from trial participants at day 0 and at day 28 after the second dose.

Recombination connected TRBV7-9 to TRBJ1-4; 7 junctional bases match TRBD1. Source: peripheral blood, taken 28 days after the second AZD1222 dose. The clonotype comes from an adult who received the AZD1222 COVID-19 vaccine. The CDR3 amino acid sequence is: CASSSPEGAFEKLFF. The bases are TGTGCCAGCAGCTCCCCCGAGGGGGCCTTTGAAAAACTGTTTTTT. This CDR3, with the reference TRBV7-9 and TRBJ1-4 proteins standing in past its ends, gives the full variable domain DTGVSQNPRHKITKRGQNVTFRCDPISEHNRLYWYRQTLGQGPEFLTYFQNEAQLEKSRLLSDRFSAERPKGSFSTLEIQRTEQGDSAMYLCASSSPEGAFEKLFFGSGTQLSVL.